This T cell receptor beta chain comes out of a study of blood T cell repertoires in COVID-19. The data were produced by immunoSEQ multiplex PCR, yet TCRdb's version contains in-frame clones alone and is incomplete. The data contain more than 100,000 clones, 84% of them seen just once; the ten biggest clones take up approximately 12%. Trimming cost V 5 bases and J 8 bases; bases outside gene matches: 7. Germline V gene lookup returns CDR1 MNHEY and CDR2 SVGAGI. This CDR3 has 14 residues. This sequence joins TRBV6-5 and TRBJ1-4; 8 positions agree with TRBD1. The receptor was isolated from a human donor in a cohort sampled during active or convalescent COVID-19. Material: peripheral blood. The CDR3 sequence is CASSIRGLREKLFF. The CDR3 bases are TGTGCCAGCAGTATCAGGGGGCTTCGAGAAAAACTGTTTTTT.